This record covers a single TCR beta chain. The antigen it recognizes is unknown. Nothing much larger sits one base from this clone, and base qualities are not available. At the junction V is shortened by 5 bases and J by 0 bases, with 14 bases in between. The germline V gene yields SGHVS for CDR1 and FQNEAQ for CDR2. Including the terminal cysteine and phenylalanine, the CDR3 comprises 17 residues. The DNA shown is the 51-base CDR3, in frame from base 1. This sample stems from a study of memory CD4+ T cells and cytomegalovirus serostatus (dated by TCRdb to about 2019). Broadly, across the study: The cohort included approximately 35 healthy adults from Belgium, of whom 9 were CMV seropositive and 24 were CMV seronegative. The study sequenced CD4+ memory TCRbeta repertoires of a Belgian cohort with known cytomegalovirus serostatus to replicate a published TCR-based CMV serostatus classifier. What the research found in general, with its limitations: The original-framework classifier achieved a median bootstrapped AUC of about 0.95 with a 95% CI of 0.76-1.00 on the Belgian cohort. For predicting CMV serostatus, the median bootstrapped AUC was about 0.96 using the original framework and about 0.89 using a US-trained random forest. Among the 160 or so previously reported CMV-associated TCRbeta sequences, 67 showed up in the CD4+ memory repertoires, with each one found in between one and five individuals. Unlike the original study, which covered naive and memory CD4+ and CD8+ populations, the Belgian study sequenced only CD4+CD45RO+ memory cells. The results were read as suggesting that the CMV-associated TCR signature is, for the most part, present in the CD4+ memory repertoire.

Single viable CD3+CD4+CD8-CD45RO+ cells were sorted as memory CD4+ T cells on a FACSAria II. CMV serostatus was determined using a Roche Elecsys assay that detects serum IgG against CMV pp150, pp28, p38 and p52. Once the samples were thawed, total CD4+ T cells were enriched through positive selection using CD4 magnetic microbeads. Samples originated from another study that specifically interrogated the CD4+ T cell memory repertoire. Peripheral blood mononuclear cells were isolated and cryopreserved according to standard operating procedures, and serum was stored at -80 degrees C. Staining used CD3-PerCP (BW264/56), CD4-APC (RPA-T4), CD45RO-PE (UCHT1) and CD8-Pacific Orange (3B5) antibodies, with Sytox blue excluding non-viable cells. Genomic DNA was extracted from sorted cells with the Quick-DNA Microprep Kit. TCRbeta DNA was amplified with the immunoSEQ hsTCRbeta kit following the manufacturer's protocol. An Illumina MiSeq instrument was used to sequence the TCRbeta libraries. The original methods were these. Once out-of-frame sequences had been removed, a few million distinct TCRbeta sequences were left, which works out to an average of approximately 73,000 per individual. Each individual was scored using the number of 150 to 200 previously reported CMV-associated TCRbeta sequences that the individual carried and the total number of productive distinct TCRbeta sequences. A beta-binomial model was reimplemented in Python, and scikit-learn random forests with default parameters were trained on data from the US cohort. On the Belgian cohort, classifier performance was reported as the median AUC, along with percentile confidence intervals, across 10,000 bootstrap iterations. Held by TCRdb, this immuneACCESS table contains in-frame sequences only and omits some clones. Under half of the omission traces to an unresolved V gene where checked; the cause of the rest is unknown. Clone size and V and J calls were adopted from that table, with D and trimming inferred from the DNA. Across this sample there are about 52,000 clones, with 65% to 80% seen only once. Around 1.5% of the sample lies in the top ten.

The sequence came from an adult in good health and CMV-seropositive. In this chain, TRBV7-8 is recombined with TRBJ2-6, with no D gene named confidently. Sample: memory CD4+ T cells from blood. The CDR3 here reads CASSPRTSLSGANVLTF. The nucleotide sequence reads as follows: TGTGCCAGCAGCCCGAGAACCTCTCTCTCTGGGGCCAACGTCCTGACTTTC.